This is a list of T cell receptor beta chains from one sample in a study of blood T cell repertoires in COVID-19. Profiling relied on immunoSEQ multiplex PCR, and the TCRdb table lists in-frame clones only, not all of them. The table has about 170,000 clones, 70% to 80% seen once. Sequences were obtained from PBMCs or T cells enriched from blood (not recorded which). The origin of the receptors is an older woman in a cohort exposed to, infected with or recovered from COVID-19 (not recorded which). CDR3s include the opening cysteine and the closing phenylalanine or tryptophan. Fields, in order: J gene, D gene, clone size, V gene, CDR3 protein, CDR3 DNA. D genes are given only for firm matches. Some rows mark clone size as missing; the rest say once, few, many or name a class of expanded clone.

>TRBJ2-1|.|few|TRBV19
CASTVKQGGYNEQFF
TGTGCCAGTACTGTCAAACAGGGAGGGTACAATGAGCAGTTCTTC
>TRBJ1-1|.|.|TRBV20-1
CSASIGATTEAFF
TGCAGTGCTAGTATTGGAGCCACAACTGAAGCTTTCTTT
>TRBJ1-5|.|.|TRBV28
CASSLGGGPTNQPQHF
TGTGCCAGCAGCCTGGGGGGGGGACCGACTAATCAGCCCCAGCATTTT
>TRBJ1-4|.|.|TRBV28
CASSARAGSATNEKLFF
TGTGCCAGCAGCGCCAGGGCAGGATCCGCAACTAATGAAAAACTGTTTTTT
>TRBJ1-2|.|.|TRBV3-1/TRBV3-2
CASSQVDHSPLNYGYTF
TGTGCCAGCAGCCAAGTCGACCATAGCCCGCTAAACTATGGCTACACCTTC
>TRBJ2-1|TRBD2|.|TRBV5-4
CASSLVLAGVNEQFF
TGTGCCAGCAGCTTGGTTCTAGCGGGAGTCAATGAGCAGTTCTTC
>TRBJ1-6|.|.|TRBV7-2
CASSLMGGTVNSPLHF
TGTGCCAGCAGCTTGATGGGGGGGACGGTTAATTCACCCCTCCACTTT
>TRBJ2-6|.|.|TRBV11-2
CASTVTTGASGANVLTF
TGTGCCAGCACCGTTACTACAGGAGCCTCTGGGGCCAACGTCCTGACTTTC
>TRBJ1-3|TRBD1|few|TRBV7-9
CASGGQKRGNTIYF
TGTGCCAGCGGGGGACAGAAGCGGGGAAACACCATATATTTT
>TRBJ1-6|TRBD1|.|TRBV2
CASNLGQGNSPLHF
TGTGCCAGCAACCTCGGACAGGGGAATTCACCCCTCCACTTT
>TRBJ1-5|TRBD1|.|TRBV2
CASSEALGQGQPQHF
TGTGCCAGCAGTGAAGCGTTAGGACAGGGTCAGCCCCAGCATTTT
>TRBJ2-1|TRBD2|.|TRBV5-1
CASASLAGGEQFF
TGCGCCAGCGCCTCACTAGCGGGAGGTGAGCAGTTCTTC
>TRBJ2-5|.|.|TRBV24-1
CATSLGGGYLGETQYF
TGTGCCACCAGCCTAGGGGGGGGCTACCTGGGGGAGACCCAGTACTTC
>TRBJ2-7|.|.|TRBV6-1
CASSEALEGYEQYF
TGTGCCAGCAGTGAAGCGCTTGAGGGCTACGAGCAGTACTTC
>TRBJ1-1|.|.|TRBV12-3/TRBV12-4
CASRGQLNTEAFF
TGTGCCAGCAGAGGACAGCTAAACACTGAAGCTTTCTTT
>TRBJ2-5|TRBD1|many|TRBV4-2
CASSQEGGPLAETQYF
TGTGCCAGCAGCCAAGAAGGGGGCCCGCTGGCAGAGACCCAGTACTTC
>TRBJ2-6|.|.|TRBV3-1/TRBV3-2
CASSPGGGAGANVLTF
TGTGCCAGCAGCCCCGGAGGGGGCGCTGGGGCCAACGTCCTGACTTTC
>TRBJ1-5|.|few|TRBV2
CASSEVVTNQPQHF
TGTGCCAGCAGTGAAGTTGTAACAAATCAGCCCCAGCATTTT
>TRBJ1-4|.|.|TRBV30
CAWRVPREAEKLFF
TGTGCCTGGAGAGTCCCCCGGGAGGCTGAAAAACTGTTTTTT
>TRBJ2-5|TRBD2|.|TRBV11-3
CASSLGGTSGGRETQYF
TGTGCCAGCAGCTTAGGGGGGACTAGCGGAGGCCGAGAGACCCAGTACTTC
>TRBJ2-7|TRBD2|.|TRBV7-2
CASSVLAGAYEQYF
TGTGCCAGCAGCGTATTAGCGGGGGCCTACGAGCAGTACTTC
>TRBJ2-5|.|.|TRBV4-3
CASSQDLQETQYF
TGCGCCAGCAGCCAAGACCTCCAAGAGACCCAGTACTTC
>TRBJ1-3|TRBD1|.|TRBV5-1
CASSLQGADGNTIYF
TGCGCCAGCAGCCTACAGGGGGCGGACGGAAACACCATATATTTT
>TRBJ2-7|TRBD2|.|TRBV7-9
CASSLASGSYEQYF
TGTGCCAGCAGCCTTGCTAGCGGCTCCTACGAGCAGTACTTC
>TRBJ2-7|TRBD1|.|TRBV6-5
CASSLRTGQSSYEQYF
TGTGCCAGCAGTTTAAGGACAGGCCAAAGCTCCTACGAGCAGTACTTC
>TRBJ1-2|TRBD1|.|TRBV7-2
CASSFNQGQGIRGYTF
TGTGCCAGCAGCTTTAATCAGGGACAGGGAATAAGGGGCTACACCTTC